Detailed here is one TCR beta chain. Under the authors' procedure: Cell counts per sample came from amplifying reference gene primers. Clones were sequenced by immunoSEQ multiplex PCR, and TCRdb holds only the in-frame ones, with some missing. V and J calls and clone size follow that table, whereas D and trimming were derived from the DNA. The table lists 470,000 or so clones, 75% to 90% of them singletons. This CDR3 spans 15 amino acids. CDR1 is MNHEY, CDR2 SMNVEV, per germline (reference sequence). J gave up 4 bases and V 0 bases, and 6 bases lay outside the gene matches. These data originate in a study of blood T cell repertoires in COVID-19. Study information: The study drew acute and convalescent COVID-19 samples from the United States, Italy and Spain. Nucleic acid was either cDNA or gDNA, and it came from T cells, B-cell-depleted T cells, or PBMCs.

This receptor was obtained from a woman aged 30 to 39 with acute or convalescent COVID-19. The V gene is TRBV27, the J gene TRBJ2-7; TRBD2 agrees at 7 bases. Sequencing was performed on peripheral blood. The CDR3 reads CASSLSSGGEYEQYF. The CDR3 coding sequence is TGTGCCAGCAGTTTATCGTCGGGGGGTGAGTACGAGCAGTACTTC.